These 5 T cell receptor beta chains were sequenced from one sample in a study of long-term antiretroviral therapy in people with HIV. The assay, immunoSEQ v3.0, was run at survey level. Measured with immunoSEQ multiplex PCR; TCRdb has only the in-frame clones, and not every one. The table has approximately 24,000 clones, roughly 82% seen once. This material consisted of unsorted PBMCs, taken 1.1 years before starting antiretroviral therapy. Receptor source: a woman aged 25-40 years with HIV.

CDR3 sequence: CASSQVIQGVGEQFF. The DNA of the CDR3 is TGTGCCAGCAGCCAAGTCATACAGGGGGTTGGTGAGCAGTTCTTC. V usage is TRBV21-1 and J usage is TRBJ2-1; the table's TRBD1 call for D was not verified on the DNA. TRBV21-1 is labeled a pseudogene. The CDR3 sequence is 15 residues long.

This chain joins TRBV19 and TRBJ1-2; D is perhaps TRBD1 (5 bases). Germline values: CDR1 LNHDA, CDR2 SQIVND (reference sequence). With 7 bases removed from V and 6 bases from J, the gap between germline ends came to 9 bases. The CDR3 length is 11 residues. The DNA of the CDR3 is TGTGCCAGTATGGGGGAAAATGGCTACACCTTC. Translating gives CASMGENGYTF.

The J gene is TRBJ2-7, the V gene TRBV25-1; possibly TRBD1 for D (5 bases). Germline assignment: CDR1 MGHDK and CDR2 SYGVNS. Trimming pared 3 bases from V and 9 bases from J, leaving 12 bases between. The CDR3 runs 12 residues. The CDR3 protein is CASSEGLSGQYF. The CDR3 region has the DNA TGTGCCAGCAGTGAGGGGCTATCTGGGCAGTACTTC.

This chain links TRBV2 with TRBJ1-6; possibly TRBD1 for D (5 bases). Trimming left V 2 bases short and J 14 bases short, with 19 bases between. The length of the CDR3 is 15 residues. Germline V gene data show CDR1 as SNHLY and CDR2 as FYNNEI. CDR3 region: CASSERLAGQGALHF. The CDR3 coding sequence is TGTGCCAGCAGTGAAAGGTTGGCGGGGCAGGGCGCCCTCCACTTT.

The rearrangement uses TRBV6-6 and TRBJ1-1, with TRBD1 matching over 9 bases. V trimming: 5 bases; J trimming: 7 bases; junction bases outside the gene matches: 8. The CDR3 is made up of 14 amino acids. Germline values: CDR1 MNHNY, CDR2 SVGAGI (reference sequence). In nucleotides, the CDR3 is TGTGCCAGCAGTCAAGGACAGGGGAATCGTGAAGCTTTCTTT. Residues: CASSQGQGNREAFF.